Listed below are T cell receptor beta chains from one sample, sequenced in a study of chemoradiotherapy in HPV16-positive cancers. Clones were read by immunoSEQ multiplex PCR, and TCRdb kept only the in-frame ones, dropping some. Found here are 9,500 to 15,000 clones, roughly 80% of them singletons; the top ten hold 0.75% to 1%. The biological material was taken from a patient who underwent chemoradiotherapy. The receptor set was obtained from a human donor with HPV-associated anogenital cancer. CDR3s include the opening cysteine and the closing phenylalanine or tryptophan. Fields, in order: D gene, clone size, V gene, J gene, CDR3 protein, CDR3 DNA. The D gene is left open where the match is weak. Only some rows state a clone size, as once, few, many or a class for expanded clones.

-,-,TRBV5-1,TRBJ1-2,CASSPGTPGLGGYTF,TGCGCCAGCAGCCCAGGGACTCCCGGGCTGGGAGGCTACACCTTC
-,-,TRBV27,TRBJ2-5,CASSLQGVQETQYF,TGTGCCAGCAGTTTACAGGGAGTCCAAGAGACCCAGTACTTC
-,-,TRBV28,TRBJ1-5,CASSPLRVGQPQHF,TGTGCCAGCAGTCCCCTCAGGGTCGGTCAGCCCCAGCATTTT
TRBD2,-,TRBV10-3,TRBJ2-1,CAISEPSGGANEQFF,TGTGCCATCAGTGAGCCCAGCGGGGGGGCCAATGAGCAGTTCTTC
-,-,TRBV6-1,TRBJ1-3,CASSEGWVPPGNTIYF,TGTGCCAGCAGTGAAGGGTGGGTCCCCCCTGGAAACACCATATATTTT
TRBD2,-,TRBV5-6,TRBJ2-3,CASSFRTSGGFTDTQYF,TGTGCCAGCAGCTTTCGGACTAGCGGGGGATTCACAGATACGCAGTATTTT
-,-,TRBV6-5,TRBJ1-1,CASSYSSGRSAEAFF,TGTGCCAGCAGTTACTCATCCGGGAGAAGCGCTGAAGCTTTCTTT
-,-,TRBV27,TRBJ2-2,CASSPRGGTTAGELFF,TGTGCCAGCAGTCCCCGAGGGGGGACCACGGCCGGGGAGCTGTTTTTT
TRBD1,-,TRBV5-1,TRBJ2-1,CASSLVATGAPSHEQFF,TGCGCCAGCAGCTTGGTGGCGACAGGGGCCCCCAGCCATGAGCAGTTCTTC
-,-,TRBV6-1,TRBJ2-1,CASSRTGEGDNEQFF,TGTGCCAGCAGTCGAACGGGAGAAGGGGACAATGAGCAGTTCTTC
-,-,TRBV5-1,TRBJ1-1,CASSLGPANTEAFF,TGCGCCAGCAGCTTGGGTCCAGCGAACACTGAAGCTTTCTTT
TRBD2,-,TRBV7-2,TRBJ2-1,CASSSLAGVVYNEQFF,TGTGCCAGCAGCTCTCTAGCGGGAGTTGTCTACAATGAGCAGTTCTTC
-,-,TRBV29-1,TRBJ1-2,CSVEPGDYGYTF,TGCAGCGTTGAACCGGGAGACTATGGCTACACCTTC
-,-,TRBV7-2,TRBJ2-3,CASSLPRRQGGTQYF,TGTGCCAGCAGCTTGCCCCGTAGGCAAGGAGGTACGCAGTATTTT
-,-,TRBV11-1,TRBJ2-5,CASSLGGQETQYF,TGTGCCAGCAGCCTCGGGGGCCAAGAGACCCAGTACTTC
TRBD1,-,TRBV18,TRBJ2-7,CASSPGTDYEQYF,TGTGCCAGCTCACCCGGGACAGATTACGAGCAGTACTTC
-,-,TRBV11-2,TRBJ2-1,CASSSVSLNEQFF,TGTGCCAGCAGCAGTGTAAGCTTAAATGAGCAGTTCTTC
-,-,TRBV27,TRBJ1-6,CASSFGNSPLHF,TGTGCCAGCAGTTTCGGGAATTCACCCCTCCACTTT
TRBD1,-,TRBV7-9,TRBJ2-2,CASSLNRGRRTGELFF,TGTGCCAGCAGCTTAAACAGGGGGCGACGGACCGGGGAGCTGTTTTTT
-,few,TRBV6-5,TRBJ2-2,CASIRGVDGELFF,TGTGCCAGCATTAGGGGGGTGGACGGGGAGCTGTTTTTT
TRBD2,-,TRBV5-1,TRBJ2-2,CASSPIPRGGTGELFF,TGCGCCAGCAGCCCAATCCCCCGGGGGGGGACCGGGGAGCTGTTTTTT
TRBD1,-,TRBV18,TRBJ1-2,CASSPIDRGDYGYTF,TGTGCCAGCTCACCCATCGACAGGGGGGACTATGGCTACACCTTC
-,-,TRBV5-1,TRBJ2-7,CASSLSGASSYEQYF,TGCGCCAGCAGCTTATCGGGTGCCAGCTCCTACGAGCAGTACTTC
TRBD2,few,TRBV5-1,TRBJ2-1,CASRLAGHSHEQFF,TGCGCCAGCCGACTAGCGGGTCATTCCCATGAGCAGTTCTTC
-,once,TRBV14,TRBJ2-1,CASSQDGRLKQFF,TGTGCCAGCAGCCAAGATGGGCGCCTAAAGCAGTTCTTC
TRBD1,-,TRBV11-2,TRBJ1-6,CASSPLPGQQNSPLHF,TGTGCCAGCAGCCCATTACCGGGACAGCAGAATTCACCCCTCCACTTT
-,-,TRBV6-6,TRBJ1-6,CASSYLREGLSPLHF,TGTGCCAGCAGTTACCTCCGAGAAGGCCTTTCACCCCTCCACTTT
TRBD1,-,TRBV6-5,TRBJ1-2,CASRQGAGYGYTF,TGTGCCAGCAGACAGGGGGCAGGCTATGGCTACACCTTC
-,-,TRBV18,TRBJ2-6,CASSPRAGANVLTF,TGTGCCAGCTCACCCAGGGCTGGGGCCAACGTCCTGACTTTC
TRBD2,-,TRBV28,TRBJ2-1,CASLDRSASGKYNEQFF,TGTGCCAGCCTCGATCGCTCGGCTAGCGGGAAGTACAATGAGCAGTTCTTC
-,-,TRBV5-5,TRBJ1-1,CASSLAPVFGRSEAFF,TGTGCCAGCAGCTTGGCCCCGGTCTTTGGGAGGTCTGAAGCTTTCTTT
-,-,TRBV11-2,TRBJ2-5,CASSPPNQETQYF,TGTGCCAGCAGCCCTCCTAACCAAGAGACCCAGTACTTC
TRBD1,-,TRBV5-4,TRBJ1-2,CASSPVGQGGYGYTF,TGTGCCAGCAGCCCGGTGGGACAGGGGGGCTATGGCTACACCTTC
-,few,TRBV5-1,TRBJ2-1,CASSQPGYNEQFF,TGCGCCAGCAGCCAGCCAGGTTACAATGAGCAGTTCTTC
-,-,TRBV28,TRBJ2-2,CASSFEEKNTGELFF,TGTGCCAGCAGTTTCGAGGAGAAGAACACCGGGGAGCTGTTTTTT
-,once,TRBV7-7,TRBJ2-1,CASSAGTRNEQFF,TGTGCTAGCAGCGCCGGGACGAGGAATGAGCAGTTCTTC
-,-,TRBV7-9,TRBJ1-3,CASSLAGQPIGNTIYF,TGTGCCAGCAGCTTAGCCGGCCAGCCTATTGGAAACACCATATATTTT
TRBD1,-,TRBV2,TRBJ1-3,CASRGTGLSGNTIYF,TGTGCCAGCAGGGGGACAGGTCTCTCTGGAAACACCATATATTTT
-,few,TRBV4-3,TRBJ1-4,CASSQESETPEKLFF,TGCGCCAGCAGCCAAGAAAGCGAGACGCCTGAAAAACTGTTTTTT
TRBD1,few,TRBV10-3,TRBJ1-3,CAIRVDRAGNTIYF,TGTGCCATCAGAGTGGACAGGGCGGGAAACACCATATATTTT
TRBD2,-,TRBV5-1,TRBJ2-1,CASSSSGRINNEQFF,TGCGCCAGCAGCTCCAGCGGGAGAATTAACAATGAGCAGTTCTTC
-,few,TRBV28,TRBJ1-1,CASRYSKVNTEAFF,TGTGCCAGCAGGTATAGTAAGGTGAACACTGAAGCTTTCTTT
-,-,TRBV27,TRBJ2-2,CASRLQGGNTGELFF,TGTGCCAGCAGGTTGCAGGGCGGGAACACCGGGGAGCTGTTTTTT
TRBD2,-,TRBV19,TRBJ2-1,CASSIAGGRGYNEQFF,TGTGCCAGTAGTATAGCGGGGGGGCGCGGGTACAATGAGCAGTTCTTC
TRBD2,-,TRBV15,TRBJ2-3,CATSRTGGLADTDTQYF,TGTGCCACCAGCAGAACAGGGGGACTAGCGGACACAGATACGCAGTATTTT